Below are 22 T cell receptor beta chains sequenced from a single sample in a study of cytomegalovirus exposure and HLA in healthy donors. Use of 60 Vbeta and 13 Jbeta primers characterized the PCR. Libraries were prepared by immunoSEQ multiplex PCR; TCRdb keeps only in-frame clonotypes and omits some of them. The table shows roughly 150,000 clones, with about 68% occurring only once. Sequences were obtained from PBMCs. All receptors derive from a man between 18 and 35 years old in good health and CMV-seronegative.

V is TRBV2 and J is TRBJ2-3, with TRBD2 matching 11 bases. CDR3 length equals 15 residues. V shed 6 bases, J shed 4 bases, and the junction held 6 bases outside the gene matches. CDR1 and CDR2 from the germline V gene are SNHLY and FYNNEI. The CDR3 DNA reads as TGTGCCAGCAGCCTAGCGGGAGGTTCATCAGATACGCAGTATTTT. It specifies CASSLAGGSSDTQYF.

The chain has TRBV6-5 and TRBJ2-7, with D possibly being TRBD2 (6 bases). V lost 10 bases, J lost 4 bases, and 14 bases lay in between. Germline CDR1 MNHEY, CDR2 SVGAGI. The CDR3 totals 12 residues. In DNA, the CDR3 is TGTGCCACCCTCGGGACTTCGTACGAGCAGTACTTC. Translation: CATLGTSYEQYF.

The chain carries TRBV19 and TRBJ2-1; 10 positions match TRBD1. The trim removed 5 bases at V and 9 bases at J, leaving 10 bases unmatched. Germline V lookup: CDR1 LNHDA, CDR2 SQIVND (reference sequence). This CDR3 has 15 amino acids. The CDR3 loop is CASSPGTGAGGEQFF. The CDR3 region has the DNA TGTGCCAGTAGTCCCGGGACAGGGGCCGGAGGTGAGCAGTTCTTC.

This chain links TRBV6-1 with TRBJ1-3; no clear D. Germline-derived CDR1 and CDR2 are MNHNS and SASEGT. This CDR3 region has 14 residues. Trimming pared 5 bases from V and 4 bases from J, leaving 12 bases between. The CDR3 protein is CASSPTTLGNTIYF. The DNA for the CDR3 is TGTGCCAGCAGTCCAACGACTCTGGGAAACACCATATATTTT.

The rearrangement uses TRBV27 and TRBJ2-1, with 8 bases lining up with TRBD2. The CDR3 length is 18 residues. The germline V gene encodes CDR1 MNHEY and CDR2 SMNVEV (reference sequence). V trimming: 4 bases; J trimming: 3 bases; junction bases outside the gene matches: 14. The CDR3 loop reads CASSSLLAGIPFYNEQFF. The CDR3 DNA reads TGTGCCAGCAGTTCCCTGCTAGCGGGTATTCCCTTCTACAATGAGCAGTTCTTC.

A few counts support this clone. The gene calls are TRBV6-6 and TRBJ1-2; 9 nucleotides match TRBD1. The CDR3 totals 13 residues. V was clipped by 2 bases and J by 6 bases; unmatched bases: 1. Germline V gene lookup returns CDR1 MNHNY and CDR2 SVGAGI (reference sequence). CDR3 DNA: TGTGCCAGCAGTTACGGACAGGGGCATGGCTACACCTTC. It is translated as CASSYGQGHGYTF.

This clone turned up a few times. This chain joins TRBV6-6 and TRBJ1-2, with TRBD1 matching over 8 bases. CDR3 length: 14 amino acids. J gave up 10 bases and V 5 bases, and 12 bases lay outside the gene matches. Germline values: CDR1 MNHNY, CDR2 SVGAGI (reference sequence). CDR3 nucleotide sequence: TGTGCCAGCAGTCCACGGCAGGGGGCGAGTGACTACACCTTC. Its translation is CASSPRQGASDYTF.

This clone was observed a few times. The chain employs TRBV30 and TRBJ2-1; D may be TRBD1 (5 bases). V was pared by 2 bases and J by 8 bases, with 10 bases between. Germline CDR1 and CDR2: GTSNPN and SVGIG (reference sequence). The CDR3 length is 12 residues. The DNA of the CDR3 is TGTGCCTGGAGTTCAGGGTTCGATGAGCAGTTCTTC. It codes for CAWSSGFDEQFF.

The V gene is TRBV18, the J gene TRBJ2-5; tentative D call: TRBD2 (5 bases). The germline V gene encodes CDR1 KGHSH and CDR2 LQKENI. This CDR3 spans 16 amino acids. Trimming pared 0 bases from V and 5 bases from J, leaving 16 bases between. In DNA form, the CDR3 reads TGTGCCAGCTCACCACCCTTGCAGGAGGCAAGGGAGACCCAGTACTTC. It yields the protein CASSPPLQEARETQYF. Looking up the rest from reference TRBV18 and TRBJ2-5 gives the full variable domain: NAGVMQNPRHLVRRRGQEARLRCSPMKGHSHVYWYRQLPEEGLKFMVYLQKENIIDESGMPKERFSAEFPKEGPSILRIQQVVRGDSAAYFCASSPPLQEARETQYFGPGTRLLVL.

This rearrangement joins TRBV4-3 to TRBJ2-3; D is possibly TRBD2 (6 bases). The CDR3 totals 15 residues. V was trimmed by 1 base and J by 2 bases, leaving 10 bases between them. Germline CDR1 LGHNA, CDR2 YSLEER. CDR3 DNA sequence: TGCGCCAGCAGCCAAGTCGGGGACTCCACAGATACGCAGTATTTT. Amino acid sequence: CASSQVGDSTDTQYF.

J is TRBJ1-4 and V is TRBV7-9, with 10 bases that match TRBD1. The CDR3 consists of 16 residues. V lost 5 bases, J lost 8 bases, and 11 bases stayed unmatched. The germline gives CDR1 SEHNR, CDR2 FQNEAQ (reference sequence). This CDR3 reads CASSPGTGARREKLFF. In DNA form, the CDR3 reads TGTGCCAGCAGCCCCGGGACAGGGGCCCGGAGGGAAAAACTGTTTTTT.

CDR3 protein: CASSSDRGWNYGYTF. The CDR3 DNA follows: TGTGCCAGTAGCTCGGACAGGGGGTGGAACTATGGCTACACCTTC. The V and J genes are TRBV19 and TRBJ1-2; 10 bases match TRBD1. Looked up from germline, CDR1 is LNHDA and CDR2 is SQIVND (reference sequence). The CDR3 covers 15 residues. The J segment lost 2 bases and the V segment lost 6 bases, leaving 6 bases of the junction unmatched.

Here the CDR3 reads CASSIGRMYEQYF. CDR3 nucleotide sequence: TGTGCCAGTAGTATAGGGAGGATGTACGAGCAGTACTTC. The chain couples TRBV19 to TRBJ2-7; a possible D gene is TRBD2 (5 bases). The CDR3 sequence is 13 residues long. The germline gives CDR1 LNHDA, CDR2 SQIVND (reference sequence). V was cut by 1 base and J by 4 bases, with 8 bases left in between.

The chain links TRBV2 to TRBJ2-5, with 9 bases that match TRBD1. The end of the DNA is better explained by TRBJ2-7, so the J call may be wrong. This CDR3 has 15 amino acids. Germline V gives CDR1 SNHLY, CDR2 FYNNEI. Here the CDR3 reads CASSGSKGQGGEQYF. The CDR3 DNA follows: TGTGCCAGCAGTGGGTCCAAGGGACAGGGAGGCGAGCAGTACTTC.

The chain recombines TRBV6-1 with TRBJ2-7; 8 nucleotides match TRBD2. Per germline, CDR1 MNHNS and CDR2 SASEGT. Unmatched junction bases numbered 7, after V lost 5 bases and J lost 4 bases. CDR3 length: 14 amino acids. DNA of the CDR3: TGTGCCAGCAGTTCATTAGGCGGGAGGTACGAGCAGTACTTC. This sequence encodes CASSSLGGRYEQYF.

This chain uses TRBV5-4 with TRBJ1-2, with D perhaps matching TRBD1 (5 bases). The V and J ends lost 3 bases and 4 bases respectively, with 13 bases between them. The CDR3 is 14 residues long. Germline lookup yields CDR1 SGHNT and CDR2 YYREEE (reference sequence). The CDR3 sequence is CASSSPGEGYGYTF. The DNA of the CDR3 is TGTGCCAGCAGCTCCCCGGGGGAAGGCTATGGCTACACCTTC.

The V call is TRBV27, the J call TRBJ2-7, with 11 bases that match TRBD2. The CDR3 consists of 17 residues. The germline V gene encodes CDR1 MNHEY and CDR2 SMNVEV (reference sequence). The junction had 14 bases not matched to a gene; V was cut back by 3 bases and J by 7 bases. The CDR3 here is CASSFLPGTSGTREQYF. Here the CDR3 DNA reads TGTGCCAGCAGTTTCCTTCCCGGGACTAGCGGTACGAGGGAGCAGTACTTC.

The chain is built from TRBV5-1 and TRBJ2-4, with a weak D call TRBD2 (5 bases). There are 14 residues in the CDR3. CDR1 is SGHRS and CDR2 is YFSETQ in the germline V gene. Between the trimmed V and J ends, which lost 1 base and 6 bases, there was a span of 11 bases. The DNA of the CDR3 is TGCGCCAGCAGCTTGCCTACTAGTATAAACATTCAGTACTTC. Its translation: CASSLPTSINIQYF.

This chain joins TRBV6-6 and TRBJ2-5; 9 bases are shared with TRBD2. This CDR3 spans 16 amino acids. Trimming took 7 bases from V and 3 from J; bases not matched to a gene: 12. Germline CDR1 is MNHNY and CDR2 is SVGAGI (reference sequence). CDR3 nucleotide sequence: TGTGCCAGCATTTCACGGACTAGCGCCCCGAAAGAGACCCAGTACTTC. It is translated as CASISRTSAPKETQYF.

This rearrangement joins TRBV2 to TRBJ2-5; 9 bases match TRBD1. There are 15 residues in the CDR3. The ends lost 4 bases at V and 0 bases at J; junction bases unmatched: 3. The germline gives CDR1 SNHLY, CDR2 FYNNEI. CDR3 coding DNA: TGTGCCAGCAGTGGGGACAGGGACTACCAAGAGACCCAGTACTTC. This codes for CASSGDRDYQETQYF.

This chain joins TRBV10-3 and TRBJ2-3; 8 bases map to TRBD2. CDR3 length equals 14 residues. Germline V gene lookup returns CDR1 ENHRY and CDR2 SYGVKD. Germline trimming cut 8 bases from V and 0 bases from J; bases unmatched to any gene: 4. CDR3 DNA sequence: TGTGCCATCCGGGAGGGACTTAGCACAGATACGCAGTATTTT. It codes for CAIREGLSTDTQYF.

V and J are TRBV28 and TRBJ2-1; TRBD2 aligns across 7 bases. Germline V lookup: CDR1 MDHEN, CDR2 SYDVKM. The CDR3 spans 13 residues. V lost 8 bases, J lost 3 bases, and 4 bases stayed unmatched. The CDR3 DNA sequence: TGTGCCAGCCTTGGGACTATCTACAATGAGCAGTTCTTC. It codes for CASLGTIYNEQFF.